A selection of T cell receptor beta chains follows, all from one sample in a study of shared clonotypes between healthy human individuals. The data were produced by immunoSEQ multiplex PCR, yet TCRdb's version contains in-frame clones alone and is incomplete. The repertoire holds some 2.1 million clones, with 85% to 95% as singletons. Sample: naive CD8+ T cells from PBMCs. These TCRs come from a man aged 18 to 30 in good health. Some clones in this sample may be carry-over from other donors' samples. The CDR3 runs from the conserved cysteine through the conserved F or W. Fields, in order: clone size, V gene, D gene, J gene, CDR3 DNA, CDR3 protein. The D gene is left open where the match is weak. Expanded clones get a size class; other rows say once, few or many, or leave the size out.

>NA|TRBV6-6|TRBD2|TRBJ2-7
TGTGCCAGCAGTTACCAAGCGGGAGCAACCTACGAGCAGTACTTC
CASSYQAGATYEQYF
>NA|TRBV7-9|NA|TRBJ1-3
TGTGCCAGCAGCTTAGGGGACGGAAACACCATATATTTT
CASSLGDGNTIYF
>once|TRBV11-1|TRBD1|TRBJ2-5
TGTGCCAGCAGCCCCGCCAGGGGGCGACTACAAGAGACCCAGTACTTC
CASSPARGRLQETQYF
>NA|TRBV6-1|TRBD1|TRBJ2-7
TGTGCCAGCAGTGGACGGACAGGGTTCTACGAGCAGTACTTC
CASSGRTGFYEQYF
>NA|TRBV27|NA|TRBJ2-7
TGTGCCAGCAGTGCCTCAACAGGGAACTACGAGCAGTACTTC
CASSASTGNYEQYF
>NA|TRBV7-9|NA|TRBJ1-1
TGTGCCAGCAGCTTAGCGCCGGAGAACACTGAAGCTTTCTTT
CASSLAPENTEAFF
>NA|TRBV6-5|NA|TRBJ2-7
TGTGCCAGCAGTTACTCGGGGGGGCCAACCTACGAGCAGTACTTC
CASSYSGGPTYEQYF
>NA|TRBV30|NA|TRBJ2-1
TGTGCCTGGAGTGTGGGTACGGGAATGGTCTACAATGAGCAGTTCTTC
CAWSVGTGMVYNEQFF
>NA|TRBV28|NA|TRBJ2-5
TGTGCCAGCACCCTCGGGGGCCAAGAGACCCAGTACTTC
CASTLGGQETQYF
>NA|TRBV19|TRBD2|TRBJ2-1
TGTGCCAGTAGTTTCGTGGGAGGGACTCACAATGAGCAGTTCTTC
CASSFVGGTHNEQFF
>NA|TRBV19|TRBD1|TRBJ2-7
TGTGCCAGTAGTATAACAGGGGGCGCAGGGTTGCCCTACGAGCAGTACTTC
CASSITGGAGLPYEQYF
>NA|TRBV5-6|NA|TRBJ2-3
TGTGCCAGCAGCTTGGCCGGAGGCAGCACAGATACGCAGTATTTT
CASSLAGGSTDTQYF
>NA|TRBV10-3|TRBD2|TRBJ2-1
TGTGCCATCAGTGAGTTGTCTAGCGGGAGTAGATACAATGAGCAGTTCTTC
CAISELSSGSRYNEQFF
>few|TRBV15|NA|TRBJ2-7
TGTGCCACCAGCACTCCAGACTCTACCTACGAGCAGTACTTC
CATSTPDSTYEQYF
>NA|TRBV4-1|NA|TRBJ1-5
TGCGCCAGCAGCCAAGACGACAGGACCTATAGCAATCAGCCCCAGCATTTT
CASSQDDRTYSNQPQHF
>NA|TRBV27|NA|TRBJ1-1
TGTGCCAGCAGTTTCGGGCCGGGGAACACTGAAGCTTTCTTT
CASSFGPGNTEAFF
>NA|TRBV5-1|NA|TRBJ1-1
TGCGCCAGCAGCTTGGGTGCGGGTGAAGCTTTCTTT
CASSLGAGEAFF
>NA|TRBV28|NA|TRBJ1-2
TGTGCCAGCAGTTTATTGCGACAGAATGCTGAAATTTCTAACTATGGCTACACCTTC
CASSLLRQNAEISNYGYTF
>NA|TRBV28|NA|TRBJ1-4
TGTGCCAGCAGGGTGGGGTTTAATGAAAAACTGTTTTTT
CASRVGFNEKLFF
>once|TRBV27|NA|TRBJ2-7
TGTGCCAGCAGCTCCCATCAGGCGTTCCCCATCGAGCAGTACTTC
CASSSHQAFPIEQYF
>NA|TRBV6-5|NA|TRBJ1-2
TGTGCCAGCAGTTACTCCCCCCCCTATGGCTACACCTTC
CASSYSPPYGYTF
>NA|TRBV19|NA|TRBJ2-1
TGTGCCAGTAGTGCCGGGACCCAGCCCTACAATGAGCAGTTCTTC
CASSAGTQPYNEQFF
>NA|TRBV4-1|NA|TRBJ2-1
TGCGCCAGCAGCCAAGAAGTGGGGGCCTTCACCGGTGAGCAGTTCTTC
CASSQEVGAFTGEQFF
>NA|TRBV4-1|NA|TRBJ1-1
TGCGCCAGCAGCCAGGGGGCAGAGATGAACACTGAAGCTTTCTTT
CASSQGAEMNTEAFF
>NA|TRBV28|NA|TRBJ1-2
TGTGCCAGCAGTCAAATGGGGGGCGCGTTGGTTAACTATGGCTACACCTTC
CASSQMGGALVNYGYTF
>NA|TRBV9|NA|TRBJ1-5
TGTGCCAGCAGCGTAGATGGGGGGTTGGAGCCCCAGCATTTT
CASSVDGGLEPQHF
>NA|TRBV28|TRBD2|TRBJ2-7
TGTGCCAGCAGTTTGTCGGGCGGGAGGACCCGGGACGAGCAGTACTTC
CASSLSGGRTRDEQYF
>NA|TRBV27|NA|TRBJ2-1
TGTGCCAGCAGTTACCCCCGGGGGGAGCAGTTCTTC
CASSYPRGEQFF
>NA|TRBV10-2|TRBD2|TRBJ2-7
TGCGCCAGCGAAGGGGCGGGGGGCCCAAACGAGCAGTACTTC
CASEGAGGPNEQYF
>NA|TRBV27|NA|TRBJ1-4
TGTGCCAGCAGTTTTTGGGCTTCAACTAATGAAAAACTGTTTTTT
CASSFWASTNEKLFF
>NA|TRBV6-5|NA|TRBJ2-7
TGTGCCAGCAGTGCGCAGACAGCCTACGAGCAGTACTTC
CASSAQTAYEQYF
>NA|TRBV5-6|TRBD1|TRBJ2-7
TGTGCCAGCAGCTTGGGGATACTCGGGACAGCCTACGAGCAGTACTTC
CASSLGILGTAYEQYF
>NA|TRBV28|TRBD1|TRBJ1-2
TGTGCCAGCAGCAGGGGGGGTGGCTATGGCTACACCTTC
CASSRGGGYGYTF
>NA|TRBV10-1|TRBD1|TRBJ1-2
TGCGCCAGCAGCGCCACAGGGGGCTATGGCTACACCTTC
CASSATGGYGYTF
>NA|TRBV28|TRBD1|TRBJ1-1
TGTGCCAGCAGTTTATTAACAGGGGGCGAGTACACTGAAGCTTTCTTT
CASSLLTGGEYTEAFF
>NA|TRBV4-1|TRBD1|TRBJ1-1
TGCGCCAGCAGCCAAGGGACAGGGAGGACTGAAGCTTTCTTT
CASSQGTGRTEAFF
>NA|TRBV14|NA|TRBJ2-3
TGTGCCAGCAGCCACGGAAGGGGGGACGGTACGCAGTATTTT
CASSHGRGDGTQYF
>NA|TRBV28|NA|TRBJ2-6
TGTGCCAGCAGCCTTAACAGGGCTCGTCGACGGGGGGCCAACGTCCTGACTTTC
CASSLNRARRRGANVLTF
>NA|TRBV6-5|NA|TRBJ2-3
TGTGCCAGCAGCTATACCCGGACGGCAGATACGCAGTATTTT
CASSYTRTADTQYF
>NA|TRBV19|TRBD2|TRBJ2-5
TGTGCCAGTAGTATGACTAGCAGCCACCAAGAGACCCAGTACTTC
CASSMTSSHQETQYF
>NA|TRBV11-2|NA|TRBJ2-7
TGTGCCAGCAGCTCCAATTTGGAACGGGCCCTCGGGTCCGAGCAGTACTTC
CASSSNLERALGSEQYF
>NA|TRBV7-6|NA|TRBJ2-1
TGTGCCAGCAGCCTCGAGGTGGTAGCGGAAAACAATGAGCAGTTCTTC
CASSLEVVAENNEQFF
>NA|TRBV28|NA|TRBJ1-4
TGTGCCAGCAGTTGGGGACTTATCGGGACTAATGAAAAACTGTTTTTT
CASSWGLIGTNEKLFF
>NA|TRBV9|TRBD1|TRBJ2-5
TGTGCCAGCAGTCGAAGACCCGGGACAGGGTTGGAGACCCAGTACTTC
CASSRRPGTGLETQYF
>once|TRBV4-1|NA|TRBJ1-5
TGCGCCAGCAGCCAAATCGACCTTAATCAGCCCCAGCATTTT
CASSQIDLNQPQHF
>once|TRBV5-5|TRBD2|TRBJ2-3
TGTGCCAGCAGCTTACCTCATCGGGCTAGCGGGAGCACAGATACGCAGTATTTT
CASSLPHRASGSTDTQYF
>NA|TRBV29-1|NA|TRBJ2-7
TGCAGCGTTGAAGTCCCTCCAGGGAGGTTGGGCGACGAGCAGTACTTC
CSVEVPPGRLGDEQYF
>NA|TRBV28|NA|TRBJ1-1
TGTGCCAGCAGCGACTTACTGGGATCTGAAGCTTTCTTT
CASSDLLGSEAFF
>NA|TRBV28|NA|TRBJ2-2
TGTGCCAGCAGTTTAAGGGGAGTTGGGGAGCTGTTTTTT
CASSLRGVGELFF
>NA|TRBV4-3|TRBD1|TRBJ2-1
TGCGCCAGCAGCCAAACGACAGGGCACTACAATGAGCAGTTCTTC
CASSQTTGHYNEQFF
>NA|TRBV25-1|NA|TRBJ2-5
TGTGCCAGCAGTGCCGAAGTAGGGACCCAGTACTTC
CASSAEVGTQYF
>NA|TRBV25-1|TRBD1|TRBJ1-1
TGTGCCAGCACCGACAGGGGGAGGACTGAAGCTTTCTTT
CASTDRGRTEAFF
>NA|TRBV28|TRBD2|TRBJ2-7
TGTGCCAGCAGTTTTCTAGCGGGAGGGCCCTACGAGCAGTACTTC
CASSFLAGGPYEQYF
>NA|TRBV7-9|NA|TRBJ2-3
TGTGCCAGCAGAGTACTAGCCGGAGTCTCAGATACGCAGTATTTT
CASRVLAGVSDTQYF